The clone carrying this T cell receptor beta chain was recorded a few times. Its antigen is not known. Sequenced by immunoSEQ multiplex PCR; TCRdb stores in-frame clones only, minus some. This table holds just over 35,000 clones, roughly 82% found once. V was trimmed by 0 bases and J by 10 bases, leaving 4 bases between them. Germline loops: CDR1 GTSNPN, CDR2 SVGIG (reference sequence). The CDR3 sequence is 10 residues long. About 10^5 naive or memory CD4+ cells were cultured with CEF peptides for approximately eleven days. This record comes from a study of CD4 T cells in relation to SARS-CoV-2 and coronaviruses. In the study overall: After 10 days of antigen culture, PBMC TCR beta CDR3s were sequenced. The study, taken as a whole, reports: Culture-expanded clones reflect memory recall rather than primary priming during culture.

The origin of this receptor is an adult with COVID-19. The source material was memory CD4+ T cells from PBMCs, cultured in vitro. V is TRBV30 and J is TRBJ2-1; D remains ambiguous. CDR3 loop: CAWSVEEQFF. CDR3 nucleotides: TGTGCCTGGAGTGTAGAGGAGCAGTTCTTC.